Below, 18 T cell receptor beta chains from the same sample are listed, as sequenced in a study of T cells after yellow fever vaccination. One entry per CDR3 protein results from TCRdb running MiXCR on the 5' RACE reads. The data contain approximately 330,000 distinct CDR3 sequences, approximately 12% of them singletons. This specimen consisted of CD4+ T cells sorted from PBMCs, obtained 15 days after the yellow fever booster vaccination. These receptors originate from a man aged 18 to 29 who received the YFV17D yellow fever vaccine.

This clonotype was observed a few times. The chain joins TRBV27 to TRBJ2-7, with a weak D call TRBD1 (5 bases). Germline CDR1 is MNHEY and CDR2 is SMNVEV (reference sequence). Trimming left V 5 bases short and J 5 bases short, with 13 bases between. The CDR3 contains 13 residues. CDR3 protein: CASSSYRSNEQYV. CDR3 nucleotide sequence: TGTGCCAGCAGTAGCTACAGGTCGAACGAGCAGTACGTC.

The sample holds a few counts of this clonotype. The rearrangement links TRBV20-1 to TRBJ1-5; unclear D gene. Trimming cost V 3 bases and J 8 bases, with 14 bases left between them. CDR3 length equals 13 residues. Germline CDR1 is DFQATT and CDR2 is SNEGSKA (reference sequence). The CDR3 nucleotides read TGCAGTGCTAGGGAGGTCCCTGGAGAGCCCCAGCATTTT. As protein: CSAREVPGEPQHF.

The sample holds many counts of this clonotype. The V and J genes are TRBV5-1 and TRBJ2-1; D is possibly TRBD2 (6 bases). Trimming removed 4 bases at V and 7 bases at J, with 9 bases between. Germline V gives CDR1 SGHRS, CDR2 YFSETQ. This CDR3 is 12 amino acids long. The CDR3 is CASSDGGNEQFF. The CDR3, as DNA: TGCGCCAGCAGCGACGGGGGAAATGAGCAGTTCTTC.

V gene TRBV20-1 combines with J gene TRBJ1-1; D unresolved. Between the trimmed V and J ends, which lost 3 bases and 0 bases, there was a span of 11 bases. CDR1 and CDR2 from the germline V gene are DFQATT and SNEGSKA (reference sequence). The CDR3 sequence is 14 residues long. DNA of the CDR3: TGCAGTGCTAGGGTAGGGCCCATGAACACTGAAGCTTTCTTT. This sequence encodes CSARVGPMNTEAFF.

This clonotype has just a few counts. This chain connects TRBV11-2 to TRBJ2-5; possibly TRBD1 for D (5 bases). Germline lookup yields CDR1 SGHAT and CDR2 FQNNGV. V lost 5 bases to trimming and J lost 0 bases, with 10 bases between them. This CDR3 is built from 14 residues. CDR3 DNA: TGTGCCAGCAGCAGACAGCTGTACCAAGAGACCCAGTACTTC. Encoded protein: CASSRQLYQETQYF.

This clonotype has just a few counts. The chain employs TRBV7-3 and TRBJ1-2; no firm D call. Trimming pared 5 bases from V and 3 bases from J, leaving 13 bases between. From germline, CDR1 is SGHTA and CDR2 FQGTGA. The CDR3 loop spans 14 amino acids. CDR3 in DNA: TGTGCCAGCAGCAGGACTCCAGCTGACTATGGCTACACCTTC. As protein: CASSRTPADYGYTF.

This clonotype occurred a few times. The V gene is TRBV10-3, the J gene TRBJ1-1; D ambiguous. Germline V gives CDR1 ENHRY, CDR2 SYGVKD. This CDR3 has 14 amino acids. V dropped 0 bases and J dropped 0 bases, with 5 bases sitting between them. The CDR3, as DNA: TGTGCCATCAGTGAGTCGACGGTGAACACTGAAGCTTTCTTT. It specifies CAISESTVNTEAFF.

The chain has TRBV5-1 and TRBJ1-6; weak D call: TRBD1 (5 bases). The CDR3 length is 16 residues. Trimming shortened V by 2 bases and J by 8 bases, and 17 bases separated the two germline ends. CDR1 is SGHRS, CDR2 YFSETQ, per germline. The CDR3 sequence: CASSFSYRSLYSPLHF. Written as DNA, the CDR3 is TGCGCCAGCAGCTTTTCTTACAGGTCGCTATATTCACCCCTCCACTTT.

The chain employs TRBV7-2 and TRBJ1-4; TRBD1 matches 7 bases. Trimming cost V 5 bases and J 8 bases; bases outside gene matches: 11. The CDR3 is 15 amino acids. In germline, CDR1 is SGHTA, CDR2 FQGNSA. This CDR3 reads CASSPSGGNGEKLFF. The CDR3 DNA reads as TGTGCCAGCAGCCCATCAGGGGGGAATGGGGAAAAACTGTTTTTT.

This clonotype showed up many times. The J gene is TRBJ1-1, the V gene TRBV20-1; TRBD1 agrees at 8 bases. Germline values: CDR1 DFQATT, CDR2 SNEGSKA (reference sequence). Trimming cost V 5 bases and J 1 base; bases outside gene matches: 6. This CDR3 contains 14 residues. The CDR3 sequence: CSASRTGRNTEAFF. The CDR3 nucleotides read TGCAGTGCTTCGCGGACAGGGCGGAACACTGAAGCTTTCTTT.

The chain combines TRBV24-1 with TRBJ2-7; possible D gene TRBD2, 5 bases. Germline CDR1 KGHDR, CDR2 SFDVKD. The CDR3 is made up of 12 amino acids. Trimming removed 9 bases at V and 7 bases at J, with 15 bases between. CDR3: CATPPGGREQYF. In DNA form, the CDR3 reads TGTGCCACCCCTCCGGGCGGGCGAGAGCAGTACTTC.

The chain recombines TRBV4-3 with TRBJ2-4; a possible D gene is TRBD2 (5 bases). The CDR3 sequence is 14 residues long. Looked up from germline, CDR1 is LGHNA and CDR2 is YSLEER. V was shortened by 1 base and J by 9 bases, with 13 bases between the two germline ends. The CDR3 DNA reads as TGCGCCAGCAGCCAAGTAAGGGAGCGCAGCATTCAGTACTTC. This sequence encodes CASSQVRERSIQYF.

This clonotype appeared a few times. This rearrangement joins TRBV20-1 to TRBJ2-7, with D tentatively TRBD1 or TRBD2 (5 bases each). CDR3 size: 12 residues. Germline CDR1 reads DFQATT; CDR2 reads SNEGSKA (reference sequence). The V end lost 6 bases, the J end lost 7 bases, and 16 bases lay between the germline ends. CDR3 in DNA: TGCAGTGCCTGGGACCGGGTTGGGGAGCAGTACGTC. This translates into CSAWDRVGEQYV.

The chain uses TRBV5-1 and TRBJ2-2, with D possibly matching TRBD1 (5 bases). The CDR3 spans 16 residues. Trimming left V 2 bases short and J 4 bases short, with 15 bases between. Germline V gives CDR1 SGHRS, CDR2 YFSETQ. The CDR3 loop reads CASSFSSRVGTGELFF. The CDR3 DNA is TGCGCCAGCAGCTTCAGTTCCAGGGTTGGCACCGGGGAGCTGTTTTTT. Supplemented by reference TRBV5-1 and TRBJ2-2, the full variable domain reads KAGVTQTPRYLIKTRGQQVTLSCSPISGHRSVSWYQQTPGQGLQFLFEYFSETQRNKGNFPGRFSGRQFSNSRSEMNVSTLELGDSALYLCASSFSSRVGTGELFFGEGSRLTVL.

This clonotype was detected only a few times. The rearrangement joins TRBV27 to TRBJ2-3; D unclear. Germline V gene lookup returns CDR1 MNHEY and CDR2 SMNVEV (reference sequence). The CDR3 is made up of 15 amino acids. The V and J ends lost 3 bases and 2 bases respectively, with 12 bases between them. CDR3 sequence: CASSFGQPFTDTQYF. The CDR3 nucleotides are TGTGCCAGCAGTTTCGGGCAGCCCTTCACAGATACGCAGTATTTT.

This clonotype has only a few counts. The rearrangement joins TRBV6-5 to TRBJ2-3, with 7 bases that match TRBD1. Germline trimming cut 6 bases from V and 4 bases from J; bases unmatched to any gene: 7. Germline V CDR1 and CDR2: MNHEY, SVGAGI. The CDR3 spans 14 residues. In DNA, the CDR3 is TGTGCCAGCAGGTACGGACAGGATTCAGATACGCAGTATTTT. Its protein is CASRYGQDSDTQYF.

This clonotype was seen more than once but under ten times. The V call is TRBV7-2, the J call TRBJ2-7; TRBD2 matches 9 bases. Germline V gene sequence: CDR1 SGHTA, CDR2 FQGNSA. V shed 0 bases, J shed 5 bases, and the junction held 5 bases outside the gene matches. CDR3 size: 15 residues. CDR3 region: CASSLAAGGHDEQYF. The CDR3 nucleotides read TGTGCCAGCAGCTTAGCGGCGGGGGGGCATGACGAGCAGTACTTC.

This clonotype was seen a handful of times. The genes are TRBV18 and TRBJ2-7, with D possibly matching TRBD2 (5 bases). V was pared by 5 bases and J by 4 bases, with 12 bases between. The V gene's germline CDR1 is KGHSH and CDR2 LQKENI. CDR3 size: 13 residues. CDR3 protein: CASSGSLEYEQYV. CDR3 sequence (DNA): TGTGCCAGCTCAGGGAGCCTGGAATACGAGCAGTACGTC.